Listed below are T cell receptor beta chains from one sample, sequenced in a study of blood T cells in healthy people across ages. Via MiXCR, TCRdb re-called the 5' RACE reads, giving one row per CDR3 protein. The sample gives about 540,000 distinct CDR3 sequences, about 24% of which show up once; around 10% is in the top ten. This sample also belongs to another study, concerning T cells of mothers and their children.

Specimen: blood. The receptors derive from a boy aged 5 to 17 in good health. Both conserved end residues are part of each CDR3.

v_call,j_call,cdr3_aa
TRBV7-2,TRBJ1-4,CASSLDSGATNEKLFF
TRBV29-1,TRBJ1-1,CSVDGPDTEAFF
TRBV9,TRBJ1-2,CASSPQSGDSYGYTF
TRBV20-1,TRBJ1-2,CSASPVTF
TRBV12-3/TRBV12-4,TRBJ2-5,CASSLRGGEAAQYF
TRBV10-3,TRBJ2-7,CAISPSGDSYAEQYF
TRBV27,TRBJ2-2,CASSLWKGELFF
TRBV7-8,TRBJ1-5,CASSLDGSYSNQPQHF
TRBV7-3,TRBJ2-3,CASSPGLAGGTDTQYF
TRBV7-3,TRBJ2-1,CASSFSPPGTSGYNEQFF
TRBV24-1,TRBJ1-2,CATSDVAFRNGYTF
TRBV15,TRBJ2-5,CATSRTPTMGGETQYF
TRBV7-9,TRBJ2-3,CASSSQSTSTDTQYF
TRBV15,TRBJ2-7,CATSRDSSGASYEQYF
TRBV6-1,TRBJ2-1,CASTSSGIGNEQFF
TRBV6-5,TRBJ2-1,CASSSLAGVGYNEQFF
TRBV13,TRBJ2-7,CASSLPDRARGEQYF
TRBV5-1,TRBJ2-5,CASSDVMTEGGETQYF